The 30 T cell receptor beta chains in this list originate from one sample, sequenced in a study of cytomegalovirus exposure and HLA in healthy donors. 13 Jbeta primers and 60 Vbeta primers were used for the PCR. The table came from immunoSEQ multiplex PCR; TCRdb's copy has only in-frame clones and leaves some out. The sample carries roughly 80,000 clones, around 67% recorded once. Material for sequencing was PBMCs. The source of these receptors is a woman in her forties or fifties in good health and CMV-seropositive.

The CDR3 reads CASRTGGEYGYTF. In DNA form, the CDR3 reads TGTGCCAGCAGGACAGGGGGAGAGTATGGCTACACCTTC. The chain uses TRBV28 and TRBJ1-2; TRBD1 aligns across 9 bases. The CDR3 runs 13 residues. Losses at the gene ends were 6 bases for V and 5 bases for J; bases not matched to a gene: 4. Germline V lookup: CDR1 MDHEN, CDR2 SYDVKM.

This chain joins TRBV5-1 and TRBJ2-6, with 9 bases aligning to TRBD2. This CDR3 is 16 amino acids long. V gave up 5 bases and J gave up 6 bases; unmatched junction bases: 9. CDR1 and CDR2 (germline): SGHRS, YFSETQ. The CDR3 is CASRSGGGAQANVLTF. In DNA, the CDR3 is TGCGCCAGCAGATCCGGCGGGGGGGCCCAGGCCAACGTCCTGACTTTC.

This chain links TRBV5-1 with TRBJ1-6; tentative D call: TRBD1 (5 bases). The CDR3 covers 16 residues. Trimming shortened V by 2 bases and J by 7 bases, and 16 bases separated the two germline ends. Germline assignment: CDR1 SGHRS and CDR2 YFSETQ. The CDR3 sequence: CASSFTWTTANSPLHF. CDR3 nucleotides: TGCGCCAGCAGCTTCACATGGACAACCGCGAATTCACCCCTCCACTTT.

The chain links TRBV6-1 to TRBJ2-2, with 10 bases identical to TRBD1. This CDR3 contains 16 residues. CDR1 is MNHNS and CDR2 is SASEGT in the germline V gene. V dropped 2 bases and J dropped 3; count of bases not matched to a gene: 3. The CDR3 region has the DNA TGTGCCAGCAGTGAACCGGGACAGGGGTACACCGGGGAGCTGTTTTTT. Protein product: CASSEPGQGYTGELFF.

This sequence joins TRBV5-1 and TRBJ2-1; 13 nucleotides align to TRBD2. The CDR3 loop spans 20 amino acids. V trimming: 4 bases; J trimming: 1 base; junction bases outside the gene matches: 14. CDR1 is SGHRS and CDR2 is YFSETQ in the germline V gene. In DNA, the CDR3 is TGCGCCAGCAGCAGACTCCCGGGGGGGACTAGCGGGAATTCCTACAATGAGCAGTTCTTC. Its protein product is CASSRLPGGTSGNSYNEQFF.

This chain uses TRBV19 with TRBJ1-1; possibly TRBD1 for D (5 bases). The CDR3 runs 14 residues. Deletions cut 7 bases from V and 5 bases from J, with 17 bases between. Germline CDR1 reads LNHDA; CDR2 reads SQIVND (reference sequence). The chain's CDR3 is CASKGVGSGTEAFF. CDR3 DNA sequence: TGTGCCAGTAAAGGGGTTGGTTCGGGTACTGAAGCTTTCTTT.

This clone was seen only a few times. The chain carries TRBV5-6 and TRBJ1-1; D uncertain. Trimming stripped 2 bases from V and 4 bases from J, with 12 bases between. CDR1 and CDR2 from the germline V gene are SGHDT and YYEEEE. CDR3 length equals 14 residues. Written as DNA, the CDR3 is TGTGCCAGCAGCTTTTCGGGGTACGGCACTGAAGCTTTCTTT. Translating gives CASSFSGYGTEAFF.

As to this clone: The junction shows a germline mismatch at one end, possibly a read error. This chain links TRBV7-9 with TRBJ1-1; D is perhaps TRBD1 (6 bases). Germline CDR1 SEHNR, CDR2 FQNEAQ (reference sequence). This CDR3 is built from 12 residues. As DNA, the CDR3 is TGTTCCAGCAGCCCTAGGGAGGGGGGGGCTTTCTTT. Its protein is CSSSPREGGAFF.

The CDR3 DNA reads TGCGCCAGCAGCCCTCCCTTCCGGGGAAGGTCCACCGGGGAGCTGTTTTTT. The encoded protein is CASSPPFRGRSTGELFF. This chain joins TRBV5-1 and TRBJ2-2; D perhaps matches TRBD2 (5 bases). Trimming left V 4 bases short and J 4 bases short, with 20 bases between. CDR3 length: 17 amino acids. Germline CDR1 SGHRS, CDR2 YFSETQ.

The chain has TRBV4-2 and TRBJ2-7; 14 positions match TRBD2. This CDR3 comprises 16 residues. The germline gives CDR1 LGHNA, CDR2 YNFKEQ. V trimming: 1 base; J trimming: 3 bases; junction bases outside the gene matches: 2. The CDR3 DNA sequence: TGTGCCAGCAGCCAAGTGGGGACTAGCGGGGGCTACGAGCAGTACTTC. Protein sequence: CASSQVGTSGGYEQYF.

Comment on this clone: Distinct nucleotide sequences in the sample also encode this CDR3. The chain is built from TRBV7-3 and TRBJ2-3; D not resolved. CDR1 and CDR2 from the germline V gene are SGHTA and FQGTGA. With 5 bases removed from V and 0 bases from J, the gap between germline ends came to 3 bases. The CDR3 extends over 12 amino acids. The CDR3 sequence: CASSPSTDTQYF. Here the CDR3 DNA reads TGTGCCAGCAGCCCTAGCACAGATACGCAGTATTTT.

The J gene is TRBJ2-1, the V gene TRBV5-1; D is ambiguous. The CDR3 loop spans 12 amino acids. The V and J ends lost 6 bases and 7 bases respectively, with 11 bases between them. CDR1 is SGHRS, CDR2 YFSETQ, per germline. CDR3 nucleotides: TGCGCCAGCACAAACTCCCTGAATGAGCAGTTCTTC. Its protein product is CASTNSLNEQFF. Full variable domain (missing parts from reference TRBV5-1 and TRBJ2-1): KAGVTQTPRYLIKTRGQQVTLSCSPISGHRSVSWYQQTPGQGLQFLFEYFSETQRNKGNFPGRFSGRQFSNSRSEMNVSTLELGDSALYLCASTNSLNEQFFGPGTRLTVL.

This CDR3 reads CASSGDRGLYTIYF. The CDR3 nucleotides are TGTGCCAGCAGTGGGGACAGGGGATTATACACCATATATTTT. V is TRBV6-5 and J is TRBJ1-3, with 10 bases that match TRBD1. Per germline, CDR1 MNHEY and CDR2 SVGAGI. With 5 bases clipped from V and 8 bases from J, the junction kept 6 bases outside the gene matches. This CDR3 comprises 14 residues.

The chain employs TRBV15 and TRBJ2-7; no clear D gene. V lost 1 base and J 3 bases, leaving 4 bases between the germline ends. There are 12 residues in the CDR3. In germline, CDR1 is LNHNV, CDR2 YYDKDF (reference sequence). CDR3 DNA: TGTGCCACCAGCAGAGCTCACTACGAGCAGTACGTC. Amino acid sequence: CATSRAHYEQYV.

The chain combines TRBV7-6 with TRBJ2-1; 10 bases line up with TRBD1. Germline assignment: CDR1 SGHVS and CDR2 FNYEAQ. This CDR3 comprises 15 residues. V trimming: 3 bases; J trimming: 7 bases; junction bases outside the gene matches: 6. CDR3 protein: CASSLGQGIINEQFF. The CDR3 DNA sequence: TGTGCCAGCAGCTTGGGACAGGGGATAATAAATGAGCAGTTCTTC.

The V call is TRBV5-5, the J call TRBJ2-3, with 8 positions matching TRBD1. Germline V gene data show CDR1 as SGHKS and CDR2 as YYEKEE (reference sequence). Germline trimming cut 0 bases from V and 4 bases from J; bases unmatched to any gene: 7. The CDR3 has 16 amino acids. This CDR3 is CASSLAGGIWADTQYF. The CDR3 nucleotides read TGTGCCAGCAGCTTGGCAGGGGGCATTTGGGCAGATACGCAGTATTTT.

V gene TRBV10-3 combines with J gene TRBJ2-5; 16 bases are a match to TRBD2. Losses at the gene ends were 4 bases for V and 4 bases for J; bases not matched to a gene: 3. Germline lookup yields CDR1 ENHRY and CDR2 SYGVKD. The CDR3 consists of 16 residues. The CDR3 nucleotides read TGTGCCATCAGTGCGGGACTAGCGGGGGGGGGAGAGACCCAGTACTTC. Amino acid sequence: CAISAGLAGGGETQYF.

V usage is TRBV6-5 and J usage is TRBJ2-7, with 9 bases fitting TRBD1. Per germline, CDR1 MNHEY and CDR2 SVGAGI. The V gene end was trimmed by 4 bases and the J gene end by 5 bases; junction bases not matched to a gene: 3. This CDR3 comprises 13 residues. The CDR3 region is CASSFNRGHEQYF. The CDR3 coding sequence is TGTGCCAGCAGTTTTAACAGGGGGCACGAGCAGTACTTC.

The sample holds a few counts of this clone. The chain uses TRBV9 and TRBJ1-2; no definite D call. CDR3 size: 12 residues. V lost 6 bases and J 4 bases, leaving 10 bases between the germline ends. The germline V gene has CDR1 SGDLS and CDR2 YYNGEE. The CDR3 bases are TGTGCCAGCACCGGTCTAGGCTATGGCTACACCTTC. Translation gives CASTGLGYGYTF.

The chain links TRBV6-5 to TRBJ1-1; 9 nucleotides align to TRBD1. The CDR3 extends over 15 amino acids. The V gene end was trimmed by 4 bases and the J gene end by 0 bases; junction bases not matched to a gene: 3. The germline gives CDR1 MNHEY, CDR2 SVGAGI. This CDR3 is CASSSGTGMNTEAFF. The CDR3 DNA is TGTGCCAGCAGTTCGGGGACAGGGATGAACACTGAAGCTTTCTTT.

This chain connects TRBV7-6 to TRBJ1-1; the D is unclear. This CDR3 has 12 residues. The germline V gene encodes CDR1 SGHVS and CDR2 FNYEAQ. Between the trimmed V and J ends, which lost 5 bases and 3 bases, there was a span of 7 bases. The CDR3 protein is CASSPGDTEAFF. In DNA form, the CDR3 reads TGTGCCAGCAGCCCCGGTGACACTGAAGCTTTCTTT. The variable domain in full, completed from reference TRBV7-6 and TRBJ1-1, reads GAGVSQSPRYKVTKRGQDVALRCDPISGHVSLYWYRQALGQGPEFLTYFNYEAQQDKSGLPNDRFSAERPEGSISTLTIQRTEQRDSAMYRCASSPGDTEAFFGQGTRLTVV.

J is TRBJ1-1 and V is TRBV7-8; tentatively, D is TRBD1 (6 bases). V was cut by 10 bases and J by 1 base, with 22 bases left in between. The length of the CDR3 is 16 residues. Germline CDR1 and CDR2: SGHVS and FQNEAQ. The CDR3 sequence: CATKVVGGGPNTEAFF. The CDR3 coding sequence is TGTGCCACCAAGGTGGTTGGGGGCGGGCCGAACACTGAAGCTTTCTTT.

The CDR3 spells CASSQEGEGGAGTQYF. CDR3 DNA sequence: TGCGCCAGCAGCCAAGAAGGGGAAGGGGGTGCGGGTACGCAGTATTTT. The chain uses TRBV4-1 and TRBJ2-3; the D gene is possibly TRBD1 (6 bases). Germline CDR1 MGHRA, CDR2 YSYEKL. The CDR3 is 16 amino acids. With 0 bases removed from V and 8 bases from J, the gap between germline ends came to 18 bases.

This clone is a singleton in its sample. Other DNA sequences in the same sample also yield this CDR3. The rearrangement uses TRBV18 and TRBJ1-1; no clear D gene. The germline gives CDR1 KGHSH, CDR2 LQKENI. V lost 2 bases to trimming and J lost 1 base, with 5 bases between them. The CDR3 extends over 13 amino acids. The CDR3: CASSPGQNTEAFF. CDR3 DNA sequence: TGTGCCAGCTCACCAGGGCAGAACACTGAAGCTTTCTTT.

This sequence joins TRBV9 and TRBJ2-3; no clear D gene. There are 15 residues in the CDR3. Trimming stripped 1 base from V and 2 bases from J, with 11 bases between. Germline CDR1 is SGDLS and CDR2 is YYNGEE. CDR3 nucleotide sequence: TGTGCCAGCAGCGTATCCGGGTTTAACACAGATACGCAGTATTTT. Residues: CASSVSGFNTDTQYF.

The chain combines TRBV6-5 with TRBJ2-7; TRBD2 is a possible D gene (6 bases). Deletions cut 5 bases from V and 10 bases from J, with 15 bases between. The CDR3 consists of 12 residues. Germline V gene lookup returns CDR1 MNHEY and CDR2 SVGAGI. The CDR3, as DNA: TGTGCCAGCAGTAAACCGGGGGACCTTCAGTACTTC. The encoded protein is CASSKPGDLQYF.

The chain joins TRBV7-9 to TRBJ1-2; D not resolved. CDR3 length: 15 residues. V was trimmed by 5 bases and J by 0 bases, leaving 13 bases between them. Germline V gene data show CDR1 as SEHNR and CDR2 as FQNEAQ (reference sequence). The CDR3 reads CASSVVGSSNYGYTF. The DNA for the CDR3 is TGTGCCAGCAGCGTCGTGGGCTCCTCTAACTATGGCTACACCTTC.

This chain connects TRBV5-5 to TRBJ1-2; D perhaps matches TRBD1 (5 bases). Trimming removed 0 bases from V and 5 bases from J, with 8 bases in between. The CDR3 loop spans 13 amino acids. CDR1 and CDR2 from the germline V gene are SGHKS and YYEKEE (reference sequence). The CDR3 bases are TGTGCCAGCAGCTTGGCCGGGGGATATGGCTACACCTTC. Translating it yields CASSLAGGYGYTF. Combining the CDR3 with reference TRBV5-5 and TRBJ1-2 gives the whole variable domain DAGVTQSPTHLIKTRGQQVTLRCSPISGHKSVSWYQQVLGQGPQFIFQYYEKEERGRGNFPDRFSARQFPNYSSELNVNALLLGDSALYLCASSLAGGYGYTFGSGTRLTVV.

The V gene is TRBV5-6, the J gene TRBJ1-1; 8 bases are a match to TRBD1. The junction had 6 bases not matched to a gene; V was cut back by 5 bases and J by 3 bases. Germline V gene sequence: CDR1 SGHDT, CDR2 YYEEEE. This CDR3 has 14 amino acids. For the CDR3, the DNA is TGTGCCAGCAGAACCAGGGGGCGTGACACTGAAGCTTTCTTT. This gives the protein CASRTRGRDTEAFF. Full variable domain (remainder filled in from reference TRBV5-6 and TRBJ1-1): DAGVTQSPTHLIKTRGQQVTLRCSPKSGHDTVSWYQQALGQGPQFIFQYYEEEERQRGNFPDRFSGHQFPNYSSELNVNALLLGDSALYLCASRTRGRDTEAFFGQGTRLTVV.

The chain carries TRBV5-1 and TRBJ2-7; 7 bases fit TRBD1. The CDR3 extends over 12 amino acids. J gave up 2 bases and V 5 bases, and 1 base lay outside the gene matches. Per the germline V gene, CDR1 is SGHRS and CDR2 is YFSETQ. The CDR3 is CASRQGTYEQYF. For the CDR3, the DNA is TGCGCCAGCAGACAGGGGACCTACGAGCAGTACTTC.